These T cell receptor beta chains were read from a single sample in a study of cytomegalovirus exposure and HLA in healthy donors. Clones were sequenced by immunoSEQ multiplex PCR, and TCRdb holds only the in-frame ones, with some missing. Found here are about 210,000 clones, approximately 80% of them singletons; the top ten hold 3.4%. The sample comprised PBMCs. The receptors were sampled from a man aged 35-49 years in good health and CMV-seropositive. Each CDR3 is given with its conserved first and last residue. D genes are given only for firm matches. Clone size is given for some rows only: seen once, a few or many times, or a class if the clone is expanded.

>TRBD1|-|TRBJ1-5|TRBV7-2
CASSSWTGDSNQPQHF
TGTGCCAGCAGCTCTTGGACAGGGGACAGCAATCAGCCCCAGCATTTT
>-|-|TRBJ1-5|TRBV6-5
CASSLGANQPQHF
TGTGCCAGCAGTCTAGGGGCCAATCAGCCCCAGCATTTT
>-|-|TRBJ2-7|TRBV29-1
CSASYPRIPYEQYF
TGCAGCGCTTCATATCCTAGAATTCCCTACGAGCAGTACTTC
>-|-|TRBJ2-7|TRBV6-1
CASSPGLVGEQYF
TGTGCCAGCAGTCCGGGACTTGTAGGTGAGCAGTACTTC
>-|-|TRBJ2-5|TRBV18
CASSPRTSPQYF
TGTGCCAGCTCACCTCGTACGAGTCCCCAGTACTTC
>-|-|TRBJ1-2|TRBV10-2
CASSGMTVPQHYGYTF
TGCGCCAGCAGTGGGATGACAGTTCCCCAACACTATGGCTACACCTTC
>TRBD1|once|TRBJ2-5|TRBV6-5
CAISWDRGRETQYF
TGTGCCATCAGTTGGGACAGGGGGCGAGAGACCCAGTACTTC
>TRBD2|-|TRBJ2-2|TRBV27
CASSSSTSGGVIVGELFF
TGTGCCAGCAGTTCCTCGACTAGCGGGGGGGTAATAGTCGGGGAGCTGTTTTTT
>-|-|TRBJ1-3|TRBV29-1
CSVVVGAGNTIYF
TGCAGCGTTGTGGTAGGGGCTGGAAACACCATATATTTT
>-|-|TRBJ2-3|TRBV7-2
CASSFGAVDTQYF
TGTGCCAGCAGCTTTGGGGCCGTGGATACGCAGTATTTT
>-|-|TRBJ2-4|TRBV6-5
CASKGGAGENIQYF
TGTGCCAGCAAGGGCGGTGCAGGGGAAAACATTCAGTACTTC
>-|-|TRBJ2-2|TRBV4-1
CASSPLTSGAGELFF
TGCGCCAGCAGCCCGCTTACCTCAGGGGCCGGGGAGCTGTTTTTT
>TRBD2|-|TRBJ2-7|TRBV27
CASSWASGFYEQYF
TGTGCCAGCAGTTGGGCTAGCGGATTCTACGAGCAGTACTTC
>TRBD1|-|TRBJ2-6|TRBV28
CASSRTGFSGANVLTF
TGTGCCAGCAGTCGGACAGGGTTCTCTGGGGCCAACGTCCTGACTTTC
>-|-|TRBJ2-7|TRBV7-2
CASSLLSEQYF
TGTGCCAGCAGCTTACTATCGGAGCAGTACTTC
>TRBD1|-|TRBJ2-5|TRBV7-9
CASSLGVSGTGTETQYF
TGTGCCAGCAGCTTAGGGGTTTCCGGGACAGGCACGGAGACCCAGTACTTC
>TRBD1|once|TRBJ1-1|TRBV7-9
CASSSDRVGTEAFF
TGTGCCAGCAGCTCAGACAGGGTGGGCACTGAAGCTTTCTTT
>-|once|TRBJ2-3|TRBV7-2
CASSSDAADTQYF
TGTGCCAGCAGCTCAGATGCTGCAGATACGCAGTATTTT
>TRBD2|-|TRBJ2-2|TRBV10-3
CAIPRSGGADGELFF
TGTGCCATCCCTCGTAGCGGGGGGGCCGACGGGGAGCTGTTTTTT
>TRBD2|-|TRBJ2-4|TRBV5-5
CASSFEGLAGGRAKNIQYF
TGTGCCAGCAGCTTCGAAGGACTAGCGGGGGGGAGGGCCAAAAACATTCAGTACTTC
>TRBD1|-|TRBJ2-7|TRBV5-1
CASSLGTGGQGEQYF
TGCGCCAGCAGCTTGGGGACAGGGGGCCAGGGGGAGCAGTACTTC
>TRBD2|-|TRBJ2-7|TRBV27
CASSYRWTSGDYEQYF
TGTGCCAGCAGTTATCGGTGGACTAGCGGGGACTACGAGCAGTACTTC
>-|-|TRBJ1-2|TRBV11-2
CASSLEGQVNYGYTF
TGTGCCAGCAGCTTAGAGGGCCAAGTCAACTATGGCTACACCTTC
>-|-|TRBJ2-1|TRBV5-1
CASSLGNPSSYNEQFF
TGCGCCAGCAGCCTAGGTAATCCGAGCTCCTACAATGAGCAGTTCTTC
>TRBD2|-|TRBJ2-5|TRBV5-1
CASSDSGVQETQYF
TGCGCCAGCAGCGACAGCGGGGTCCAAGAGACCCAGTACTTC
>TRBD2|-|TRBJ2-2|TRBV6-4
CASSDSSGRETGELFF
TGTGCCAGCAGTGACTCCAGCGGGAGGGAGACCGGGGAGCTGTTTTTT
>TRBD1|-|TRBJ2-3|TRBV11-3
CASSLTGGRGDTQYF
TGTGCCAGCAGCCTCACAGGGGGCCGTGGGGATACGCAGTATTTT
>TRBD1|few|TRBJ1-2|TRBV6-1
CASSYTTGNYGYTF
TGTGCCAGCAGTTATACGACAGGGAACTATGGCTACACCTTC